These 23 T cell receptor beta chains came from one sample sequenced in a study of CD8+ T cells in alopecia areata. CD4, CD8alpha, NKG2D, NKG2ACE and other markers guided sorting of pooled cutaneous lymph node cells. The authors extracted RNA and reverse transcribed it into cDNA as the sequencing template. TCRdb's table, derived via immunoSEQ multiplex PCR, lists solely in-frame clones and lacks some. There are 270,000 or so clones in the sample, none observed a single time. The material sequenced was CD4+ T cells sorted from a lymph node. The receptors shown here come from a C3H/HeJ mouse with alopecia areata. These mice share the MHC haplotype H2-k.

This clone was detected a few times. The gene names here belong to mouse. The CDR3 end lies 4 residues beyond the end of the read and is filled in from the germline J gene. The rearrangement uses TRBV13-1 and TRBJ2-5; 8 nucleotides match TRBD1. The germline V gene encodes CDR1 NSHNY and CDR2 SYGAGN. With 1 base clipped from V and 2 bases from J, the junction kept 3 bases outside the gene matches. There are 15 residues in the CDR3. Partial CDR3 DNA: TGTGCCAGCAGTGATCGACAGGGGATCCAAGAC. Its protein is CASSDRQGIQD. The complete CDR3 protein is CASSDRQGIQDTQYF.

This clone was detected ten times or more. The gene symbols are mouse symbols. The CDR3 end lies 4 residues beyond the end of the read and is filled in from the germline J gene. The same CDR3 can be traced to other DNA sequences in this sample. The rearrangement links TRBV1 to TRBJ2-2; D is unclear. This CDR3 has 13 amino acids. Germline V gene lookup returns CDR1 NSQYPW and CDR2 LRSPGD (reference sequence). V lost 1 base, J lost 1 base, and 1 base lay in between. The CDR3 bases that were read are TGCACCTGCAGTGCAGGAAACACCGGG. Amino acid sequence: CTCSAGNTG. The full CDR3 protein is CTCSAGNTGQLYF.

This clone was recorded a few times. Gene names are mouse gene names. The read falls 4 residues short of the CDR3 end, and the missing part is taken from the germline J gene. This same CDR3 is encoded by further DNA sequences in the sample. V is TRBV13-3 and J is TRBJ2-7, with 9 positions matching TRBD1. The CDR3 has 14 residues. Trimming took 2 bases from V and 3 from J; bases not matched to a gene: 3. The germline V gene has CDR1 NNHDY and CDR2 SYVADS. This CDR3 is CASSDGQGIYEQYF. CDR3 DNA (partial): TGTGCCAGCAGTGACGGACAGGGGATCTAT.

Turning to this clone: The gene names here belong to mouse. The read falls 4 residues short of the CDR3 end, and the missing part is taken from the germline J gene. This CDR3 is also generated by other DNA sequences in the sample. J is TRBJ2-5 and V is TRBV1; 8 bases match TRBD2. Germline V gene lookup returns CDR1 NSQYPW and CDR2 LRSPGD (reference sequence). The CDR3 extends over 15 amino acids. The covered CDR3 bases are TGCACCTGCAGTGCAGATTGGGGGGGGCGAGAC. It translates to CTCSADWGGRD. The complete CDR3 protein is CTCSADWGGRDTQYF.

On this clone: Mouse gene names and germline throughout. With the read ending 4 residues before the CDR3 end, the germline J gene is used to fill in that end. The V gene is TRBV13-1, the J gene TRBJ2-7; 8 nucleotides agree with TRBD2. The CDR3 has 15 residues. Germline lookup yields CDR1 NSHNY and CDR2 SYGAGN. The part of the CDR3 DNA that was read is TGTGCCAGCAGTGATGTGGAGGGGGGGGCGGAT. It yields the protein CASSDVEGGAD. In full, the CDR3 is CASSDVEGGADEQYF.

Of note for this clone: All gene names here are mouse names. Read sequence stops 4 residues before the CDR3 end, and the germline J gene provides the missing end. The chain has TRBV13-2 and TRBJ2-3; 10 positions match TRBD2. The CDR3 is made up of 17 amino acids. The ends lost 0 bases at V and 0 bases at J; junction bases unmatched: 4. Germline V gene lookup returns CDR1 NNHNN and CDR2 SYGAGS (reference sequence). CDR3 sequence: CASGDAGLGPSAETLYF. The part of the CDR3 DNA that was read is TGTGCCAGCGGTGATGCGGGACTGGGGCCTAGTGCAGAA.

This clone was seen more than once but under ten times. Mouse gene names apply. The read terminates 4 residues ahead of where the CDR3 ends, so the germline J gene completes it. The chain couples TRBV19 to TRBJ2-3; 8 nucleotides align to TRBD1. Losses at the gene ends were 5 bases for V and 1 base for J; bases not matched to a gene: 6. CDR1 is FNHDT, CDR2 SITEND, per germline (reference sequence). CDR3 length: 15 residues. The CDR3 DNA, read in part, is TGTGCCAGCAGATCTCAGGGGGCGGGTGCAGAA. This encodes CASRSQGAGAE. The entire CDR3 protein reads CASRSQGAGAETLYF.

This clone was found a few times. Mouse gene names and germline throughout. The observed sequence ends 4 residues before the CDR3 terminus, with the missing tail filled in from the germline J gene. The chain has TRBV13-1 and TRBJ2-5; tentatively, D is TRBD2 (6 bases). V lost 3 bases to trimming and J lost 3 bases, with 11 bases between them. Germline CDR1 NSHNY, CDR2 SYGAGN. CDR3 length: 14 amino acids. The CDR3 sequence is CASSASGVQDTQYF. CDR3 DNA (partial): TGTGCCAGCAGTGCCTCTGGGGTTCAAGAC.

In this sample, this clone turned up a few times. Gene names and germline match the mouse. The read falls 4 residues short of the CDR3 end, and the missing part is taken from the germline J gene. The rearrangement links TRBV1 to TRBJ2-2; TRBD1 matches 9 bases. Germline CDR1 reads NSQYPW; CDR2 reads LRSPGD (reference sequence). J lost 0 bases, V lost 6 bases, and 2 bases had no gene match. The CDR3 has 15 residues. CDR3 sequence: CTCRGDRANTGQLYF. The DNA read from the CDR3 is TGCACCTGCAGGGGGGACAGGGCAAACACCGGG.

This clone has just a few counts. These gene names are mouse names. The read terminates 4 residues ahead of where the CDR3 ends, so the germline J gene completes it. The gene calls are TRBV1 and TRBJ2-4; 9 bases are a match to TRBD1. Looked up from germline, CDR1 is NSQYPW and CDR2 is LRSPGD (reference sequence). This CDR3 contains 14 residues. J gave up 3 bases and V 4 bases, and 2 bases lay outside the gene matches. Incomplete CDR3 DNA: TGCACCTGCAGTGGGGGACAGGGACAAAAC. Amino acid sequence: CTCSGGQGQN. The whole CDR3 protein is CTCSGGQGQNTLYF.

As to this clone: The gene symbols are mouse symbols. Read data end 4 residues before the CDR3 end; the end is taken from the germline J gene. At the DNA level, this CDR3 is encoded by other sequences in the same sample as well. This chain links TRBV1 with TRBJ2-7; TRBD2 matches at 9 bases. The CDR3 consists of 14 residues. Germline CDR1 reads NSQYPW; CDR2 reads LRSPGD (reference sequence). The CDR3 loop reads CTCSADWGGDEQYF. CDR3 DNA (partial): TGCACCTGCAGTGCAGACTGGGGGGGAGAT.

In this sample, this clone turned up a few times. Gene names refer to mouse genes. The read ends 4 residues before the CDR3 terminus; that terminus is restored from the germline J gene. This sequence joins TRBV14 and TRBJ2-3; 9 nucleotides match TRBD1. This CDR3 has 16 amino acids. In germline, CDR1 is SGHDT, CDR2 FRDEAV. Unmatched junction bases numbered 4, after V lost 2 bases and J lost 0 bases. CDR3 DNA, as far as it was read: TGTGCCAGCAGTTTGGGGGACAGGGTTAGTGCAGAA. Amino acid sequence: CASSLGDRVSAE. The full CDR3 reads CASSLGDRVSAETLYF. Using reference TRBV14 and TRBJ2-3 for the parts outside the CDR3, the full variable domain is EAGVTQSPRYAVLQEGQAVSFWCDPISGHDTLYWYQQPRDQGPQLLVYFRDEAVIDNSQLPSDRFSAVRPKGTNSTLKIQSAKQGDTATYLCASSLGDRVSAETLYFGSGTRLTVL.

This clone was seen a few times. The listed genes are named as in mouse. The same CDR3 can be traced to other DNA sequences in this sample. Incomplete CDR3 DNA: TGTGCCAGCAGTGAGGAGGGGGGCGGTGCAGAA. As protein: CASSEEGGGAE. The entire CDR3 sequence reads CASSEEGGGAETLYF. The chain has TRBV13-1 and TRBJ2-3, with a possible D match to TRBD2 (7 bases). The DNA ends 4 residues before the CDR3 does, and the rest of the CDR3 is filled in from the germline J gene. The CDR3 covers 15 residues. CDR1 is NSHNY and CDR2 is SYGAGN in the germline V gene. V was trimmed by 2 bases and J by 1 base, leaving 11 bases between them.

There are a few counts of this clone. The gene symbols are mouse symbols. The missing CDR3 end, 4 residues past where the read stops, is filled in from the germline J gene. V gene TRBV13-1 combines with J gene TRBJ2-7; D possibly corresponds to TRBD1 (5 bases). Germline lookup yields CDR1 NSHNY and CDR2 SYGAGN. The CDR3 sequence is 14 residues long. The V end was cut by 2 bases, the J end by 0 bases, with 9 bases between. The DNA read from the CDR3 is TGTGCCAGCAGTGACAGGGCAGACTCCTAT. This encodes CASSDRADSY. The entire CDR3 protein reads CASSDRADSYEQYF.

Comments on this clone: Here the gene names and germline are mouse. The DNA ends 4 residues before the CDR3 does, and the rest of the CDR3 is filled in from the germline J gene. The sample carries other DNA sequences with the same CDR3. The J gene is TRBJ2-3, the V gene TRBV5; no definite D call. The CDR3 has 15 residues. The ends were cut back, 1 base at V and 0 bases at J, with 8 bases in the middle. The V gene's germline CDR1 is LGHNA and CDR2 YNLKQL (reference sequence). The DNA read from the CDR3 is TGTGCCAGCAGCCAAGGCACAGATAGTGCAGAA. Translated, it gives CASSQGTDSAE. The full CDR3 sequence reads CASSQGTDSAETLYF.

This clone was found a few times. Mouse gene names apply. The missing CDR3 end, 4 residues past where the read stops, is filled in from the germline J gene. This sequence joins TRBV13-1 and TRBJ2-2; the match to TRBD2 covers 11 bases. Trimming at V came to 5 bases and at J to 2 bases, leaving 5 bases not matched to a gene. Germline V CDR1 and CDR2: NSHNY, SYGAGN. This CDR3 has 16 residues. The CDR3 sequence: CASSLRDWGNTGQLYF. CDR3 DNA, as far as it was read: TGTGCCAGCAGCCTCCGGGACTGGGGGAACACCGGG.

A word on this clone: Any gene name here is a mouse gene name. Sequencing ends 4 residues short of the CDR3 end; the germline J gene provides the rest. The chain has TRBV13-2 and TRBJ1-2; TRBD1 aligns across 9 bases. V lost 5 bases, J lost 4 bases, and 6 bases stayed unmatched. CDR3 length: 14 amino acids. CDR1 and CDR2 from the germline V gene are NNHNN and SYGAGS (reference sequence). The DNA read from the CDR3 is TGTGCCAGCGGCCCCGGGACAGGGATCTCC. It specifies CASGPGTGIS. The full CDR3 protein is CASGPGTGISDYTF.

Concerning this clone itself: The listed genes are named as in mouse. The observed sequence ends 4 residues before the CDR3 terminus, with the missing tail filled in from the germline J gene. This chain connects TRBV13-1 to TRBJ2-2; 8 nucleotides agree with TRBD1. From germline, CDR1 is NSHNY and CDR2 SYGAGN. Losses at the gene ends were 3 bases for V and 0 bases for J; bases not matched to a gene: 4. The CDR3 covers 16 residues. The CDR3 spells CASSGSQGANTGQLYF. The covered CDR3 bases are TGTGCCAGCAGTGGGTCACAGGGGGCAAACACCGGG.

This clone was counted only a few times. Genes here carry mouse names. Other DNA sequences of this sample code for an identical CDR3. CDR3 amino acids: CASSPRDREDTQYF. Partial CDR3 DNA: TGTGCCAGCAGCCCCCGGGACAGGGAGGAC. The genes are TRBV19 and TRBJ2-5, with 9 bases fitting TRBD1. Read data end 4 residues before the CDR3 end; the end is taken from the germline J gene. This CDR3 is 14 amino acids long. The germline V gene has CDR1 FNHDT and CDR2 SITEND (reference sequence).

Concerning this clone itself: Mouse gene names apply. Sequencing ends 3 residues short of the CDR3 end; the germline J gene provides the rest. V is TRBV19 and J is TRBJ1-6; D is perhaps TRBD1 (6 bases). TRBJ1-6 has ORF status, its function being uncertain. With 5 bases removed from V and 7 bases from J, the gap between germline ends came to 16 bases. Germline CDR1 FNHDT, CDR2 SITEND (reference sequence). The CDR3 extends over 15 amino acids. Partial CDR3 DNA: TGTGCCAGCAGAACACAGGGAAGAGGGAATTCGCCC. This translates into CASRTQGRGNSP. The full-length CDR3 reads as CASRTQGRGNSPLYF.

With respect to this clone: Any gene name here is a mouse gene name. CDR3 sequence reads: CASRRTGANSDYTF. Partial CDR3 DNA: TGTGCCAGCAGGAGGACAGGGGCAAACTCC. V is TRBV19 and J is TRBJ1-2, with 9 bases that match TRBD1. The CDR3 extends 4 residues past the end of the read, so its final part is completed from the germline J gene. Per germline, CDR1 FNHDT and CDR2 SITEND (reference sequence). The junction had 2 bases not matched to a gene; V was cut back by 5 bases and J by 0 bases. CDR3 size: 14 residues.

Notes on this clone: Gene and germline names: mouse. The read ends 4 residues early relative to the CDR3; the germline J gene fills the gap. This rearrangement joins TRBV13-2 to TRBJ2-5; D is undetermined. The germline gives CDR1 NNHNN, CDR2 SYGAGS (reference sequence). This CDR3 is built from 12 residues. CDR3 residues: CASGETADTQYF. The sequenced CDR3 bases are TGTGCCAGCGGTGAAACAGCAGAC.

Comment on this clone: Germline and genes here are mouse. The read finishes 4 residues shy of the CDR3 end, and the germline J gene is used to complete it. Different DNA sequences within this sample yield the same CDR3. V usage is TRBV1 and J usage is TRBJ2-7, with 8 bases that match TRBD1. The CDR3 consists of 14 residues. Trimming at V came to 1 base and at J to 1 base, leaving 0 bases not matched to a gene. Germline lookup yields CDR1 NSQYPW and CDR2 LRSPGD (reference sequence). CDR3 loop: CTCSAGTGSYEQYF. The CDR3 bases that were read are TGCACCTGCAGTGCAGGGACAGGGTCCTAT.